A single sample gave rise to the 27 T cell receptor beta chains below, sequenced in a study of T cell responses to AZD1222 COVID-19 vaccine. The repertoire was sequenced with immunoSEQ multiplex PCR; TCRdb's copy has only in-frame clones and lacks some. In total, the table holds around 150,000 clones. The sequenced sample was peripheral blood. All receptors come from an adult in good health.

This rearrangement joins TRBV9 to TRBJ1-4; 7 bases line up with TRBD1. This CDR3 has 15 amino acids. Per the germline V gene, CDR1 is SGDLS and CDR2 is YYNGEE. Trimming cost V 2 bases and J 5 bases; bases outside gene matches: 6. In DNA form, the CDR3 reads TGTGCCAGCAGCGTGACCGGGACAGTAAATGAAAAACTGTTTTTT. It codes for CASSVTGTVNEKLFF.

The chain employs TRBV6-5 and TRBJ1-2; 8 bases are shared with TRBD1. The length of the CDR3 is 15 residues. Per the germline V gene, CDR1 is MNHEY and CDR2 is SVGAGI. With V trimmed by 4 bases and J by 2 bases, 6 bases remained unmatched. The CDR3 bases are TGTGCCAGCAGTTCGAGGACAGGGTCGAACTATGGCTACACCTTC. As protein: CASSSRTGSNYGYTF.

V gene TRBV5-6 combines with J gene TRBJ1-1; D remains unclear. The germline V gene encodes CDR1 SGHDT and CDR2 YYEEEE. The V gene lost 0 bases and the J gene lost 4 bases, with 7 bases spanning the gap. This CDR3 has 13 residues. CDR3 sequence: CASSLAPPTEAFF. CDR3 coding DNA: TGTGCCAGCAGCTTGGCCCCCCCCACTGAAGCTTTCTTT.

The chain recombines TRBV11-2 with TRBJ1-2; D not certain. Trimming cost V 0 bases and J 4 bases, with 9 bases left between them. The CDR3 covers 14 residues. Germline V CDR1 and CDR2: SGHAT, FQNNGV. The CDR3 bases are TGTGCCAGCAGCTTAGATAGCCGTGGCTATGGCTACACCTTC. This encodes CASSLDSRGYGYTF. The full variable domain, its missing parts supplied by reference TRBV11-2 and TRBJ1-2, is EAGVAQSPRYKIIEKRQSVAFWCNPISGHATLYWYQQILGQGPKLLIQFQNNGVVDDSQLPKDRFSAERLKGVDSTLKIQPAKLEDSAVYLCASSLDSRGYGYTFGSGTRLTVV.

The chain combines TRBV7-2 with TRBJ2-3; D is unclear. The length of the CDR3 is 14 residues. Germline lookup yields CDR1 SGHTA and CDR2 FQGNSA. The germline V and J ends were trimmed by 1 base and 4 bases, with 9 bases remaining between them. CDR3: CASSLDVVPDTQYF. CDR3 nucleotides: TGTGCCAGCAGCTTAGACGTCGTCCCAGATACGCAGTATTTT.

This chain joins TRBV5-4 and TRBJ2-7; no firm D call. The CDR3 loop spans 13 amino acids. V was pared by 0 bases and J by 2 bases, with 6 bases between. Germline V lookup: CDR1 SGHNT, CDR2 YYREEE (reference sequence). CDR3 region: CASSLGSAYEQYF. The CDR3 nucleotides are TGTGCCAGCAGCTTGGGCAGCGCCTACGAGCAGTACTTC.

The chain recombines TRBV28 with TRBJ2-7, with D possibly matching TRBD1 (5 bases). Per germline, CDR1 MDHEN and CDR2 SYDVKM. Trimming took off 2 bases at V and 2 bases at J, with 10 bases between the two ends. This CDR3 is 14 amino acids long. The CDR3 here is CASSLGAGTYEQYF. The CDR3 DNA reads TGTGCCAGCAGTTTAGGGGCCGGCACCTACGAGCAGTACTTC.

The chain couples TRBV7-9 to TRBJ2-1, with a possible D match to TRBD2 (5 bases). The germline V gene has CDR1 SEHNR and CDR2 FQNEAQ (reference sequence). There are 15 residues in the CDR3. V lost 3 bases and J lost 0, with 9 bases in between. The CDR3 region is CASSFSGISYNEQFF. The CDR3 DNA follows: TGTGCCAGCAGCTTTTCGGGAATCTCCTACAATGAGCAGTTCTTC.

This chain uses TRBV11-2 with TRBJ2-7; unclear D gene. V lost 0 bases and J lost 1, with 7 bases in between. CDR3 length equals 14 residues. In germline, CDR1 is SGHAT, CDR2 FQNNGV. In DNA, the CDR3 is TGTGCCAGCAGCTTAGAGGAAGGTTCCTACGAGCAGTACTTC. This translates into CASSLEEGSYEQYF. The full variable domain, rest sourced from reference TRBV11-2 and TRBJ2-7, is EAGVAQSPRYKIIEKRQSVAFWCNPISGHATLYWYQQILGQGPKLLIQFQNNGVVDDSQLPKDRFSAERLKGVDSTLKIQPAKLEDSAVYLCASSLEEGSYEQYFGPGTRLTVT.

V usage is TRBV6-5 and J usage is TRBJ2-2; D uncertain. CDR1 is MNHEY and CDR2 is SVGAGI in the germline V gene. This CDR3 has 14 amino acids. V dropped 8 bases and J dropped 0 bases, with 10 bases sitting between them. In DNA form, the CDR3 reads TGTGCCAGCCGACGGAAAGCGAACACCGGGGAGCTGTTTTTT. Residues: CASRRKANTGELFF.

J is TRBJ1-1 and V is TRBV4-1; maybe TRBD1 (5 bases). In germline, CDR1 is MGHRA, CDR2 YSYEKL. The V and J ends lost 0 bases and 3 bases respectively, with 14 bases between them. CDR3 length: 16 amino acids. The CDR3 DNA is TGCGCCAGCAGCCAAGAAGGGACGCGGCGGGACACTGAAGCTTTCTTT. This translates into CASSQEGTRRDTEAFF.

The chain recombines TRBV7-3 with TRBJ2-1; 8 nucleotides line up with TRBD1. Germline CDR1 and CDR2: SGHTA and FQGTGA. V shed 3 bases, J shed 8 bases, and the junction held 9 bases outside the gene matches. CDR3 length equals 15 residues. The CDR3 loop is CASSFPGQGRHEQFF. The CDR3 DNA reads as TGTGCCAGCAGCTTCCCCGGACAGGGACGGCATGAGCAGTTCTTC.

The chain is built from TRBV2 and TRBJ1-2; 7 bases map to TRBD1. V trimming: 6 bases; J trimming: 3 bases; junction bases outside the gene matches: 4. The germline V gene has CDR1 SNHLY and CDR2 FYNNEI. The CDR3 is 13 residues long. The CDR3 DNA reads TGTGCCAGCAGCCTTGGACAGGACTATGGCTACACCTTC. This codes for CASSLGQDYGYTF.

The chain is built from TRBV29-1 and TRBJ1-1, with 7 bases aligning to TRBD1. The J segment lost 4 bases and the V segment lost 7 bases, leaving 12 bases of the junction unmatched. Per the germline V gene, CDR1 is SQVTM and CDR2 is ANQGSEA. CDR3 length: 14 residues. The CDR3 region has the DNA TGCAGCGCTCTTGCCAGACAGGGAGGCACTGAAGCTTTCTTT. It yields the protein CSALARQGGTEAFF. The variable domain in full, completed from reference TRBV29-1 and TRBJ1-1, reads SAVISQKPSRDICQRGTSLTIQCQVDSQVTMMFWYRQQPGQSLTLIATANQGSEATYESGFVIDKFPISRPNLTFSTLTVSNMSPEDSSIYLCSALARQGGTEAFFGQGTRLTVV.

The chain carries TRBV28 and TRBJ2-7; 8 bases are a match to TRBD2. V was pared by 3 bases and J by 2 bases, with 6 bases of the junction left unmatched. The CDR3 is 15 residues long. Germline V gene lookup returns CDR1 MDHEN and CDR2 SYDVKM. CDR3 nucleotide sequence: TGTGCCAGCAGTTTTGGACTAGCTCCGGCCTACGAGCAGTACTTC. Its protein product is CASSFGLAPAYEQYF.

The CDR3 nucleotides read TGTGCCACCAGCCCCCGGCGGATGGGATATGAAAAACTGTTTTTT. Its translation is CATSPRRMGYEKLFF. The chain joins TRBV15 to TRBJ1-4; D gene uncertain. Trimming left V 5 bases short and J 6 bases short, with 16 bases between. Germline assignment: CDR1 LNHNV and CDR2 YYDKDF (reference sequence). The CDR3 is 15 residues long.

The V and J genes are TRBV30 and TRBJ2-7; D is undetermined. V shed 4 bases and J shed 0 bases, with 25 bases lying between them. CDR3 length: 18 residues. Germline CDR1 is GTSNPN and CDR2 is SVGIG (reference sequence). The CDR3 reads CAWNYKLDLWTSSYEQYF. The CDR3 DNA reads TGTGCCTGGAACTACAAATTGGATCTGTGGACGAGCTCCTACGAGCAGTACTTC.

The V and J genes are TRBV18 and TRBJ2-5, with TRBD2 matching 8 bases. CDR1 and CDR2 (germline): KGHSH, LQKENI. V was clipped by 8 bases and J by 5 bases; unmatched bases: 7. This CDR3 region has 13 residues. This CDR3 reads CASLQTSVETQYF. The CDR3 DNA follows: TGTGCCAGCCTACAGACTAGCGTCGAGACCCAGTACTTC.

The chain joins TRBV19 to TRBJ1-2; perhaps TRBD1 as D (5 bases). CDR3 length: 14 residues. Trimming stripped 3 bases from V and 5 bases from J, with 13 bases between. In germline, CDR1 is LNHDA, CDR2 SQIVND (reference sequence). The CDR3 DNA reads as TGTGCCAGTAGTATTCGGGGGAGTCGTTATGGCTACACCTTC. It specifies CASSIRGSRYGYTF.

V is TRBV28 and J is TRBJ1-4; TRBD1 aligns across 7 bases. The CDR3 is 16 amino acids. The V segment lost 8 bases and the J segment 0 bases; nucleotides outside the gene matches: 9. Germline-derived CDR1 and CDR2 are MDHEN and SYDVKM. The CDR3 coding sequence is TGTGCCAGCTGGGGGACAGAACATGCAACTAATGAAAAACTGTTTTTT. It translates to CASWGTEHATNEKLFF.

The J gene is TRBJ1-5, the V gene TRBV19, with a weak D call TRBD1 (5 bases). Between the trimmed V and J ends, which lost 5 bases and 2 bases, there was a span of 19 bases. The germline gives CDR1 LNHDA, CDR2 SQIVND (reference sequence). This CDR3 has 17 amino acids. Here the CDR3 reads CASSSVSGGRGNQPQHF. The CDR3 nucleotides are TGTGCCAGTAGTTCAGTCTCGGGGGGAAGGGGCAATCAGCCCCAGCATTTT. Supplemented by reference TRBV19 and TRBJ1-5, the full variable domain reads DGGITQSPKYLFRKEGQNVTLSCEQNLNHDAMYWYRQDPGQGLRLIYYSQIVNDFQKGDIAEGYSVSREKKESFPLTVTSAQKNPTAFYLCASSSVSGGRGNQPQHFGDGTRLSIL.

V and J are TRBV27 and TRBJ1-6; 9 nucleotides align to TRBD1. With 6 bases clipped from V and 9 bases from J, the junction kept 6 bases outside the gene matches. This CDR3 contains 14 residues. From germline, CDR1 is MNHEY and CDR2 SMNVEV (reference sequence). For the CDR3, the DNA is TGTGCCAGCAGCACAAGACAGGGGGGTTCACCCCTCCACTTT. Its protein product is CASSTRQGGSPLHF.

The chain uses TRBV6-1 and TRBJ1-4; the D gene is possibly TRBD1 (6 bases). The CDR3 runs 16 residues. V gave up 1 base and J gave up 4 bases, with 13 bases separating them. Per the germline V gene, CDR1 is MNHNS and CDR2 is SASEGT. The CDR3 loop reads CASSEDRAQVNEKLFF. For the CDR3, the DNA is TGTGCCAGCAGTGAAGACAGGGCACAGGTTAATGAAAAACTGTTTTTT.

The J gene is TRBJ2-2, the V gene TRBV6-1; D not certain. V was cut by 3 bases and J by 6 bases, with 14 bases left in between. Germline CDR1 reads MNHNS; CDR2 reads SASEGT. The CDR3 is made up of 15 amino acids. The CDR3 loop reads CASSEPGKGSGELFF. As DNA, the CDR3 is TGTGCCAGCAGTGAGCCTGGAAAAGGGTCCGGGGAGCTGTTTTTT.

The chain employs TRBV29-1 and TRBJ2-1; unclear D gene. CDR1 SQVTM and CDR2 ANQGSEA come from the germline V gene. The CDR3 contains 15 residues. Trimming took off 7 bases at V and 7 bases at J, with 23 bases between the two ends. The CDR3 is CSAESEKATSNEQFF. The CDR3 nucleotides are TGCAGCGCCGAAAGTGAAAAAGCGACCAGTAATGAGCAGTTCTTC.

The chain employs TRBV28 and TRBJ2-5; possibly TRBD2 for D (6 bases). Germline V CDR1 and CDR2: MDHEN, SYDVKM. CDR3 length equals 14 residues. V shed 5 bases and J shed 4 bases, with 14 bases lying between them. DNA for the CDR3: TGTGCCAGCAGTGCCGTTGGGGGGTTAGAGACCCAGTACTTC. It translates to CASSAVGGLETQYF. Combining the CDR3 with reference TRBV28 and TRBJ2-5 gives the whole variable domain DVKVTQSSRYLVKRTGEKVFLECVQDMDHENMFWYRQDPGLGLRLIYFSYDVKMKEKGDIPEGYSVSREKKERFSLILESASTNQTSMYLCASSAVGGLETQYFGPGTRLLVL.

In DNA, the CDR3 is TGCGCCAGCAGCTTAGATGCAACTAATGAAAAACTGTTTTTT. This translates into CASSLDATNEKLFF. The chain combines TRBV5-1 with TRBJ1-4; D remains ambiguous. Germline assignment: CDR1 SGHRS and CDR2 YFSETQ. Deletions cut 2 bases from V and 0 bases from J, with 5 bases between. This CDR3 has 14 residues.